This T cell receptor beta chain was sequenced in a study of shared clonotypes between healthy human individuals. In the study overall: Donor ages ranged 18 to 49 years: a couple of women, a few men. Study-wide results and limits: Genetic and exposure-history diversity was limited by the small donor number. Non-shared clonotypes showed lower generation probabilities than clonotypes common to all four donors.

About this clone: The antigen is not known.

Genomic DNA from each subset was divided evenly over several immunoSEQ plates. Profiling relied on immunoSEQ multiplex PCR, and the TCRdb table lists in-frame clones only, not all of them. This sample yields millions of clones, of which roughly 93% are seen a single time; 0.3% to 0.4% belongs to the top ten. Trimming removed 5 bases at V and 3 bases at J, with 12 bases between. CDR3 length equals 14 residues. Germline V gene sequence: CDR1 MDHEN, CDR2 SYDVKM. The clonotype was recovered from a man aged 18 to 29 in good health. Some clones in this sample may be carry-over from other donors' samples. Sequencing was done on a sample of naive CD4+ T cells from PBMCs. Subset described: CD45RA+ positively selected. V usage is TRBV28 and J usage is TRBJ2-3, with D perhaps TRBD1 (5 bases). CDR3 region: CASSELRGTDTQYF. The CDR3 coding sequence is TGTGCCAGCAGTGAGCTTAGGGGTACAGATACGCAGTATTTT.